This passage covers 26 T cell receptor beta chains from one sample sequenced in a study of shared clonotypes between healthy human individuals. Using immunoSEQ multiplex PCR, the repertoire was profiled, and TCRdb retains in-frame clones only, with some absent. The table records some 2.4 million clones, approximately 93% of them present only once. The specimen sequenced was naive CD4+ T cells from PBMCs. Subset here: CD45RA+ positively selected. These receptor sequences come from a man younger than 30 in good health. Some clones in this sample may be carry-over from other donors' samples.

This chain links TRBV5-1 with TRBJ2-5; the match to TRBD2 covers 11 bases. The CDR3 contains 14 residues. V shed 2 bases, J shed 8 bases, and the junction held 5 bases outside the gene matches. Germline CDR1 reads SGHRS; CDR2 reads YFSETQ. CDR3 sequence (DNA): TGCGCCAGCAGCTTTGACCTAGCGGGAGGAACCCAGTACTTC. Protein sequence: CASSFDLAGGTQYF. The full variable domain, with the rest looked up from reference TRBV5-1 and TRBJ2-5, is KAGVTQTPRYLIKTRGQQVTLSCSPISGHRSVSWYQQTPGQGLQFLFEYFSETQRNKGNFPGRFSGRQFSNSRSEMNVSTLELGDSALYLCASSFDLAGGTQYFGPGTRLLVL.

CDR3 in DNA: TGTGCCAGCAGCCCCGGCGACTTAAGCAATCAGCCCCAGCATTTT. Translating it yields CASSPGDLSNQPQHF. The chain combines TRBV7-2 with TRBJ1-5; D is ambiguous. The germline CDR1 and CDR2 sequences are SGHTA and FQGNSA. The CDR3 length is 15 residues. V lost 5 bases to trimming and J lost 1 base, with 12 bases between them.

The sample holds a few counts of this clone. The CDR3 spells CASSRAGGPIEQYF. In nucleotides, the CDR3 is TGTGCCAGCAGCCGAGCGGGAGGGCCCATCGAGCAGTACTTC. The rearrangement joins TRBV7-9 to TRBJ2-7, with 10 bases identical to TRBD2. Germline-derived CDR1 and CDR2 are SEHNR and FQNEAQ (reference sequence). V trimming: 5 bases; J trimming: 6 bases; junction bases outside the gene matches: 7. The CDR3 consists of 14 residues.

This clone appeared once. This chain uses TRBV6-1 with TRBJ1-2, with D unresolved. The CDR3 has 13 residues. The V gene lost 2 bases and the J gene lost 8 bases, with 12 bases spanning the gap. The germline V gene encodes CDR1 MNHNS and CDR2 SASEGT. In nucleotides, the CDR3 is TGTGCCAGCAGTGAAACCCCCCGGACGGGCTACACCTTC. Its protein is CASSETPRTGYTF.

V gene TRBV19 combines with J gene TRBJ2-1; D not resolved. Trimming removed 3 bases from V and 3 bases from J, with 12 bases in between. The CDR3 extends over 15 amino acids. From germline, CDR1 is LNHDA and CDR2 SQIVND (reference sequence). In nucleotides, the CDR3 is TGTGCCAGTAGTATTGAAGGGCCTGACTACAATGAGCAGTTCTTC. Protein product: CASSIEGPDYNEQFF. Together with reference TRBV19 and TRBJ2-1, the CDR3 gives the full variable domain: DGGITQSPKYLFRKEGQNVTLSCEQNLNHDAMYWYRQDPGQGLRLIYYSQIVNDFQKGDIAEGYSVSREKKESFPLTVTSAQKNPTAFYLCASSIEGPDYNEQFFGPGTRLTVL.

The chain joins TRBV18 to TRBJ1-2; D call uncertain. Germline V lookup: CDR1 KGHSH, CDR2 LQKENI. The CDR3 spans 15 residues. The V end was cut by 2 bases, the J end by 2 bases, with 12 bases between. The CDR3 here is CASSPVWERNYGYTF. The DNA for the CDR3 is TGTGCCAGCTCACCAGTATGGGAGCGGAACTATGGCTACACCTTC.

This sequence joins TRBV28 and TRBJ1-2; D is unresolved. V shed 2 bases and J shed 8 bases, with 12 bases lying between them. Germline-derived CDR1 and CDR2 are MDHEN and SYDVKM. CDR3 length: 13 residues. CDR3 coding DNA: TGTGCCAGCAGTTTAGTGTCCGCCGGCGGCTACACCTTC. It is translated as CASSLVSAGGYTF.

The gene calls are TRBV19 and TRBJ2-5; 9 bases match TRBD2. The CDR3 length is 17 residues. Germline V lookup: CDR1 LNHDA, CDR2 SQIVND (reference sequence). J lost 5 bases, V lost 6 bases, and 16 bases had no gene match. As DNA, the CDR3 is TGTGCCAGTAGAAACCCTAGGGCTAGCGGGACCAGGGAGACCCAGTACTTC. Residues: CASRNPRASGTRETQYF.

The rearrangement joins TRBV6-5 to TRBJ2-1, with D possibly called TRBD1 or TRBD2 (7 bases each). Germline assignment: CDR1 MNHEY and CDR2 SVGAGI. The ends were cut back, 1 base at V and 9 bases at J, with 13 bases in the middle. This CDR3 comprises 14 residues. DNA for the CDR3: TGTGCCAGCAGTTACTTGGGCAGGGGGGGTGAGCAGTTCTTC. It encodes CASSYLGRGGEQFF.

Concerning this clone itself: This CDR3 is also generated by other DNA sequences in the sample. The genes are TRBV20-1 and TRBJ2-7; D unresolved. The CDR3 loop spans 11 amino acids. Germline V lookup: CDR1 DFQATT, CDR2 SNEGSKA (reference sequence). The V and J ends lost 3 bases and 4 bases respectively, with 7 bases between them. Here the CDR3 reads CSASKLYEQYF. The CDR3 DNA reads as TGCAGTGCTAGTAAGTTGTACGAGCAGTACTTC.

The V gene is TRBV14, the J gene TRBJ2-2; 11 bases are shared with TRBD2. This CDR3 comprises 19 residues. The ends lost 4 bases at V and 3 bases at J; junction bases unmatched: 13. The germline gives CDR1 SGHDN, CDR2 FVKESK. CDR3 in amino acids: CASSPGTSGAIGHTGELFF. The CDR3 DNA reads TGTGCCAGCAGCCCAGGGACTAGCGGAGCTATTGGGCACACCGGGGAGCTGTTTTTT.

This sequence joins TRBV2 and TRBJ2-5; 7 bases align to TRBD2. Germline CDR1 reads SNHLY; CDR2 reads FYNNEI. The CDR3 covers 16 residues. The junction had 9 bases not matched to a gene; V was cut back by 4 bases and J by 1 base. The CDR3 sequence: CASSGENAGAQETQYF. CDR3 nucleotide sequence: TGTGCCAGCAGTGGAGAAAATGCGGGAGCCCAAGAGACCCAGTACTTC. Using reference TRBV2 and TRBJ2-5 for the parts outside the CDR3, the full variable domain is EPEVTQTPSHQVTQMGQEVILRCVPISNHLYFYWYRQILGQKVEFLVSFYNNEISEKSEIFDDQFSVERPDGSNFTLKIRSTKLEDSAMYFCASSGENAGAQETQYFGPGTRLLVL.

The V gene is TRBV14, the J gene TRBJ1-2; D unresolved. Trimming took off 4 bases at V and 4 bases at J, with 13 bases between the two ends. The CDR3 runs to 14 residues. Germline lookup yields CDR1 SGHDN and CDR2 FVKESK. The DNA for the CDR3 is TGTGCCAGCAGCCGGGGTGAGGGAAGCTATGGCTACACCTTC. Protein sequence: CASSRGEGSYGYTF.

To note about this clone: Other DNA sequences in this sample translate to the same CDR3. The chain carries TRBV18 and TRBJ2-5; D unclear. This CDR3 spans 13 amino acids. V lost 0 bases and J 4 bases, leaving 6 bases between the germline ends. Per the germline V gene, CDR1 is KGHSH and CDR2 is LQKENI. The CDR3 nucleotides are TGTGCCAGCTCACCACCGAGTTCAGAGACCCAGTACTTC. Its protein product is CASSPPSSETQYF.

The chain employs TRBV28 and TRBJ2-5; 8 bases are a match to TRBD1. This CDR3 spans 15 amino acids. J was trimmed by 11 bases and V by 4 bases; bases with no gene match: 15. Germline V gene data show CDR1 as MDHEN and CDR2 as SYDVKM. CDR3 nucleotides: TGTGCCAGCAGTTCTCCGGGACAGGCTAAGTGGGAGCAGTACTTC. Residues: CASSSPGQAKWEQYF. Full variable domain (rest looked up from reference TRBV28 and TRBJ2-5): DVKVTQSSRYLVKRTGEKVFLECVQDMDHENMFWYRQDPGLGLRLIYFSYDVKMKEKGDIPEGYSVSREKKERFSLILESASTNQTSMYLCASSSPGQAKWEQYFGPGTRLLVL.

The J gene is TRBJ2-1, the V gene TRBV7-2; D might be TRBD1 or TRBD2, each matching 5 bases. Trimming pared 1 base from V and 6 bases from J, leaving 10 bases between. The CDR3 is 14 residues long. The germline V gene has CDR1 SGHTA and CDR2 FQGNSA. CDR3 DNA sequence: TGTGCCAGCAGCTTAGTGGGACGTCTCAATGAGCAGTTCTTC. Amino acid sequence: CASSLVGRLNEQFF.

In its sample, this clone was seen once. The J gene is TRBJ2-7, the V gene TRBV4-3, with D perhaps assigned TRBD1 or TRBD2 (5 bases each). CDR3 length: 15 amino acids. Trimming removed 0 bases at V and 3 bases at J, with 12 bases between. In germline, CDR1 is LGHNA, CDR2 YSLEER. CDR3 nucleotide sequence: TGCGCCAGCAGCCAAGACTACCGGGGCTTCTACGAGCAGTACTTC. The encoded protein is CASSQDYRGFYEQYF.

This clone was observed a single time. This chain links TRBV4-2 with TRBJ1-2, with D possibly matching TRBD1 (5 bases). Trimming removed 2 bases at V and 6 bases at J, with 16 bases between. Germline V lookup: CDR1 LGHNA, CDR2 YNFKEQ. The CDR3 is 15 residues long. CDR3 nucleotides: TGTGCCAGCAGCCAACCTGGTGGGGGTAGGGATGGCTACACCTTC. The encoded protein is CASSQPGGGRDGYTF.

This clone was observed once. The chain uses TRBV7-2 and TRBJ2-7, with D hard to call. Trimming stripped 5 bases from V and 7 bases from J, with 21 bases between. The V gene's germline CDR1 is SGHTA and CDR2 FQGNSA. The CDR3 runs 15 residues. The CDR3 sequence is CASSVEVNPTREQYF. DNA of the CDR3: TGTGCCAGCAGCGTAGAGGTAAATCCGACTCGAGAGCAGTACTTC.

Turning to this clone: The identical CDR3 is also encoded by other nucleotide sequences in the sample. V and J are TRBV30 and TRBJ2-5, with D tentatively TRBD2 (5 bases). Germline CDR1 GTSNPN, CDR2 SVGIG (reference sequence). The V gene lost 0 bases and the J gene lost 4 bases, with 6 bases spanning the gap. The CDR3 sequence is 12 residues long. CDR3 nucleotide sequence: TGTGCCTGGAGTGTACTAGGAGAGACCCAGTACTTC. Its translation is CAWSVLGETQYF.

This sequence joins TRBV7-2 and TRBJ2-7, with 9 bases that match TRBD2. After removal of 1 base from V and 2 bases from J, the junction contained 3 bases not matched to a gene. Germline values: CDR1 SGHTA, CDR2 FQGNSA. There are 15 residues in the CDR3. CDR3: CASSLGTSAAYEQYF. The CDR3 DNA is TGTGCCAGCAGCTTAGGGACTAGCGCTGCCTACGAGCAGTACTTC.

CDR3: CASSFRASPDTQYF. CDR3 bases: TGCGCCAGCAGCTTCAGGGCCTCCCCCGATACGCAGTATTTT. The chain uses TRBV5-1 and TRBJ2-3; tentative D call: TRBD1 (5 bases). The ends were cut back, 2 bases at V and 6 bases at J, with 13 bases in the middle. Germline CDR1 reads SGHRS; CDR2 reads YFSETQ. CDR3 size: 14 residues.

V is TRBV19 and J is TRBJ1-5; D not certain. Deletions cut 7 bases from V and 1 base from J, with 20 bases between. Germline loops: CDR1 LNHDA, CDR2 SQIVND (reference sequence). The CDR3 consists of 17 residues. CDR3 sequence reads: CASNKVAEMRSNQPQHF. CDR3 bases: TGTGCCAGTAACAAGGTGGCGGAGATGAGGAGCAATCAGCCCCAGCATTTT.

The CDR3: CASSLSGLSYEQYF. In DNA, the CDR3 is TGTGCCAGCAGCTTGAGCGGACTCTCCTACGAGCAGTACTTC. This chain connects TRBV11-2 to TRBJ2-7; tentative D call: TRBD2 (5 bases). Trimming removed 3 bases from V and 0 bases from J, with 9 bases in between. CDR1 is SGHAT, CDR2 FQNNGV, per germline. The CDR3 has 14 amino acids.

The V gene is TRBV16, the J gene TRBJ2-7; a possible D gene is TRBD1 (5 bases). CDR1 and CDR2 (germline): KGHSY, FQNENV. Trimming left V 0 bases short and J 10 bases short, with 16 bases between. CDR3 length: 14 amino acids. CDR3 in amino acids: CASSQSMGSGFQYF. The CDR3, as DNA: TGTGCCAGCAGCCAATCGATGGGTTCAGGGTTCCAGTACTTC. Together with reference TRBV16 and TRBJ2-7, the CDR3 gives the full variable domain: GEEVAQTPKHLVRGEGQKAKLYCAPIKGHSYVFWYQQVLKNEFKFLISFQNENVFDETGMPKERFSAKCLPNSPCSLEIQATKLEDSAVYFCASSQSMGSGFQYFGPGTRLTVT.

The V and J genes are TRBV19 and TRBJ1-5; 7 bases match TRBD1. The CDR3 contains 13 residues. Per germline, CDR1 LNHDA and CDR2 SQIVND (reference sequence). With V trimmed by 4 bases and J by 6 bases, 3 bases remained unmatched. The DNA of the CDR3 is TGTGCCAGTAGTACGGGACAGTTTCAGCCCCAGCATTTT. It is translated as CASSTGQFQPQHF.